A selection of T cell receptor beta chains follows, all from one sample in a study of blood T cell repertoires in COVID-19. Produced via immunoSEQ multiplex PCR; TCRdb's table is partial and in-frame only. The repertoire holds about 180,000 clones, with roughly 86% as singletons. The specimen sequenced was PBMCs or T cells enriched from blood (not recorded which). The receptors were sampled from a woman under 40 who had recovered from COVID-19. Both conserved end residues are part of each CDR3. The D gene is left open where the match is weak. Not all rows give a size; the values are once, few, many and, for expanded clones, a class.

abundance,v_gene,j_gene,d_gene,CDR3nt,CDR3aa
.,TRBV2,TRBJ1-3,.,TGTGCCAGCGCCGAGACACTCAGAAACACCATATATTTT,CASAETLRNTIYF
.,TRBV5-1,TRBJ1-2,TRBD1,TGCGCCAGCAGCTTGTCTGGGCAGGGGGCGTATGGCTACACCTTC,CASSLSGQGAYGYTF
.,TRBV3-1/TRBV3-2,TRBJ1-2,.,TGTGCCAGCAGCTTACGACAGGTCGGAGCCTATGGCTACACCTTC,CASSLRQVGAYGYTF
.,TRBV9,TRBJ2-7,.,TGTGCCAGCAGCCGGGGGATCTCCTACGAGCAGTACTTC,CASSRGISYEQYF
.,TRBV6-5,TRBJ2-5,TRBD2,TGTGCCAGCAGTTACTACGGGAAAGGGACTAGGGAGACCCAGTACTTC,CASSYYGKGTRETQYF
.,TRBV28,TRBJ1-4,TRBD1,TGTGCCAGCAGTGCGGGGACAGGTTTTGCAACTAATGAAAAACTGTTTTTT,CASSAGTGFATNEKLFF
few,TRBV21-1,TRBJ2-6,.,TGTGCCAGCAGCAAAGGCCTTCTACCGGGACAGGTGAACTCTGGGGCCAACGTCCTGACTTTC,CASSKGLLPGQVNSGANVLTF
.,TRBV4-1,TRBJ1-2,TRBD1,TGCGCCAGCAGCCAACCCACAGGGGCCGGCTATGGCTACACCTTC,CASSQPTGAGYGYTF
.,TRBV24-1,TRBJ2-1,TRBD2,TGTGCCACCAGTGACGTAGCGGGAGTTAAGGACAATGAGCAGTTCTTC,CATSDVAGVKDNEQFF
.,TRBV6-5,TRBJ2-3,TRBD1,TGTGCCAGCTGCTACAGGGGTACAGATACGCAGTATTTT,CASCYRGTDTQYF
.,TRBV5-1,TRBJ2-3,TRBD2,TGCGCCAGCAGCCGAGGACTAGCCCCGAGCACAGATACGCAGTATTTT,CASSRGLAPSTDTQYF
few,TRBV30,TRBJ1-6,.,TGTGCCTGGGGAGAGGGCCTCCAGGGACCCCTCCACTTT,CAWGEGLQGPLHF
.,TRBV11-2,TRBJ1-2,TRBD1,TGTGCCAGCAGCTTAGACCTCACAGGGGACTATGGCTACACCTTC,CASSLDLTGDYGYTF
few,TRBV5-5,TRBJ2-7,TRBD2,TGTGCCAGCAGCTTGGGCGGGAGTACCGTTTTAGAGCAGTACTTC,CASSLGGSTVLEQYF
.,TRBV28,TRBJ2-7,TRBD2,TGTGCCAGCAGACCCCTAGCGGGCGAGCAGTACTTC,CASRPLAGEQYF